This TCR beta chain stems from a study of cytomegalovirus exposure and HLA in healthy donors. The J segment lost 5 bases and the V segment lost 4 bases, leaving 11 bases of the junction unmatched. CDR1 is SGHRS, CDR2 YFSETQ, per germline. The CDR3 spans 16 residues. Clones were read by immunoSEQ multiplex PCR, and TCRdb kept only the in-frame ones, dropping some. The sample holds approximately 230,000 clones, about 90% seen once. This receptor was identified in a man aged 18 to 30 in good health and CMV-seropositive. The source material was PBMCs. The chain has TRBV5-1 and TRBJ2-7; 11 positions match TRBD2. Here the CDR3 DNA reads TGCGCCAGCAGCCTCGGGACTAGCGGACGTCTCCACGAGCAGTACTTC. It yields the protein CASSLGTSGRLHEQYF. Full variable domain (missing parts from reference TRBV5-1 and TRBJ2-7): KAGVTQTPRYLIKTRGQQVTLSCSPISGHRSVSWYQQTPGQGLQFLFEYFSETQRNKGNFPGRFSGRQFSNSRSEMNVSTLELGDSALYLCASSLGTSGRLHEQYFGPGTRLTVT.